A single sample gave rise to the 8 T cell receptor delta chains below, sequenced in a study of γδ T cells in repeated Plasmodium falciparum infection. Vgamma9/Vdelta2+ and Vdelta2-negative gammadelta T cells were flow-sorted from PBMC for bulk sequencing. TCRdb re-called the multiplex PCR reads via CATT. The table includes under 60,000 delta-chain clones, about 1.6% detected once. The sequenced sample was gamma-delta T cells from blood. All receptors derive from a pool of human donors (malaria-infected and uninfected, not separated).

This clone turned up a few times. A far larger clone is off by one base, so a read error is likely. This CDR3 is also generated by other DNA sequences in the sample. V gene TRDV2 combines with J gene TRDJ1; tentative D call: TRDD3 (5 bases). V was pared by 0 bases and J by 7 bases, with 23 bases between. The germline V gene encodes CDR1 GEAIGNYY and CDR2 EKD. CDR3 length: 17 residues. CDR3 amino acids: CACDTRVDTGCECKLIF. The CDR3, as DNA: TGTGCCTGTGACACCCGTGTTGATACAGGGTGCGAGTGTAAACTCATCTTT.

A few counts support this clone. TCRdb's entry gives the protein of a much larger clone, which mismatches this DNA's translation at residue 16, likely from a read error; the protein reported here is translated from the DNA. Written as DNA, the CDR3 is TGTGCTCTTGGGGAACTCCATACCTTCCTACAGACCCCGTACTGGGAGATACAGTCTTGCACCGATAAACTCATCTTT. Protein sequence: CALGELHTFLQTPYWEIQSCTDKLIF. The V call is TRDV1, the J call TRDJ1; 9 bases fit TRDD2. Here the J gene was assigned by germline matching of the DNA, as TCRdb has none. The CDR3 consists of 26 residues. CDR1 TSWWSYY and CDR2 QGS come from the germline V gene. With 0 bases clipped from V and 1 base from J, the junction kept 33 bases outside the gene matches.

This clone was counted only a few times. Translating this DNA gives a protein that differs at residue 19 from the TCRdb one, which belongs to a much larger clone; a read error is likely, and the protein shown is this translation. CDR3 region: CALGVSFFFLQGGYANDKPIF. Written as DNA, the CDR3 is TGTGCTCTTGGGGTCTCCTTCTTCTTCCTACAAGGGGGATACGCGAACGATAAACCCATCTTT. V gene TRDV1 was called; the J gene was not; TRDD3 is the table's D call and was not checked against the DNA. Germline lookup yields CDR1 TSWWSYY and CDR2 QGS. The CDR3 has 21 residues.

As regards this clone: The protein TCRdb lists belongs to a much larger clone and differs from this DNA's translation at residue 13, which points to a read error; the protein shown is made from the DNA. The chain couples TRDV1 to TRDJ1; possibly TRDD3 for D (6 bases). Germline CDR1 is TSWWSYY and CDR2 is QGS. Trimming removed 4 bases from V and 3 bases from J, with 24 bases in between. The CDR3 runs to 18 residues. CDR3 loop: CALGGPEGGKRYADKLIF. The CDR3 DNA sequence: TGTGCTCTTGGGGGGCCAGAAGGGGGGAAACGGTACGCCGATAAACTCATCTTT.

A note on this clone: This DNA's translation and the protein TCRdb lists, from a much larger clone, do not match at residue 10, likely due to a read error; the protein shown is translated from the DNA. In DNA form, the CDR3 reads TGTGCTCTTGGGGAACTTGAGTACTGGAGGATCTATAAGGGTCCTCCTGGCGGCGATAAACTCATCTTT. Protein sequence: CALGELEYWRIYKGPPGGDKLIF. This chain links TRDV1 with TRDJ1; D might be TRDD3 (5 bases). TCRdb does not report a J gene; here it was assigned by matching the DNA to germline references. The germline V gene encodes CDR1 TSWWSYY and CDR2 QGS. Between the trimmed V and J ends, which lost 0 bases and 4 bases, there was a span of 36 bases. This CDR3 has 23 residues.

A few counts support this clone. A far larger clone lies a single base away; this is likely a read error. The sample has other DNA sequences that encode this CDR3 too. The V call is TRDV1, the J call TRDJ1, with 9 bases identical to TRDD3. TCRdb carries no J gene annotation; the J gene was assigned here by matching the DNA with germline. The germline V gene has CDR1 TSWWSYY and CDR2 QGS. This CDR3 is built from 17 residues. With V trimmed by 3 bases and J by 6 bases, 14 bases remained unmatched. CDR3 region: CALGELRAGGLRYKLIF. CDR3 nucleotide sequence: TGTGCTCTTGGGGAGCTGCGTGCTGGGGGATTAAGATATAAACTCATCTTT.

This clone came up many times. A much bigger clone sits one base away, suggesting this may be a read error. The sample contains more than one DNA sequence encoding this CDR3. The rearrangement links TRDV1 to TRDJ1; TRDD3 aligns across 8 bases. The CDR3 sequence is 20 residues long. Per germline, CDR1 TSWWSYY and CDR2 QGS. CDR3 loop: CALGDSYWGSTGVWPDKLIF. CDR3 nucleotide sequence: TGTGCCCTTGGGGATTCGTACTGGGGGTCCACCGGAGTCTGGCCCGATAAACTCATCTTT.

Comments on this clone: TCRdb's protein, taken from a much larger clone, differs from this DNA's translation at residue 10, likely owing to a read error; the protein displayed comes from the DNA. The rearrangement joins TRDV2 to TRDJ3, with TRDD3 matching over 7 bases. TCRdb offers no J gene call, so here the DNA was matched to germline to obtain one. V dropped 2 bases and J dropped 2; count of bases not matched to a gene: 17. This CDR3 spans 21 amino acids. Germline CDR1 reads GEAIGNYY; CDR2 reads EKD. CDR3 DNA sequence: TGTGCCTGTGACAAGAGGAGCTGGGGGCTCCTTAAGACCTGGGACACCCGACAGATGTTTTTC. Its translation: CACDKRSWGLLKTWDTRQMFF.